These T cell receptor beta chains were read from a single sample in a study of blood T cell repertoires in COVID-19. TCRdb's table, derived via immunoSEQ multiplex PCR, lists solely in-frame clones and lacks some. The data contain approximately 250,000 clones, around 89% of them seen just once; the ten biggest clones take up around 4%. Sequencing was performed on PBMCs or T cells enriched from blood (not recorded which). The source is a woman aged 30 to 39 who had recovered from COVID-19. CDR3s include the opening cysteine and the closing phenylalanine or tryptophan. D genes are given only for firm matches.

v_gene: TRBV4-1
d_gene: TRBD1
CDR3aa: CASSLRGGTGSYEQYF

v_gene: TRBV11-2
d_gene: .
CDR3aa: CASSLAGVGGNTIYF

v_gene: TRBV9
d_gene: TRBD1
CDR3aa: CASSVSGGINQPQHF

v_gene: TRBV3-1/TRBV3-2
d_gene: .
CDR3aa: CASSQERRGENTIYF

v_gene: TRBV3-1/TRBV3-2
d_gene: .
CDR3aa: CASSQDFGFTAEAFF

v_gene: TRBV7-3
d_gene: .
CDR3aa: CASSDSGGARGDEQFF

v_gene: TRBV5-1
d_gene: TRBD2
CDR3aa: CASSPRGVAGDEYEQYF

v_gene: TRBV18
d_gene: TRBD1
CDR3aa: CASSPSDRGRAGELFF

v_gene: TRBV27
d_gene: TRBD2
CDR3aa: CASSPRLASDTQYF

v_gene: TRBV28
d_gene: TRBD1
CDR3aa: CASSRGTAPNTEAFF

v_gene: TRBV7-2
d_gene: .
CDR3aa: CASSLAVGRGQPQHF

v_gene: TRBV2
d_gene: TRBD1
CDR3aa: CASSGQGQETQYF

v_gene: TRBV7-9
d_gene: .
CDR3aa: CASSPSAGEQFF

v_gene: TRBV28
d_gene: .
CDR3aa: CASSFFGWGHSNQPQHF

v_gene: TRBV29-1
d_gene: TRBD1
CDR3aa: CSVARTGTEQFF

v_gene: TRBV18
d_gene: .
CDR3aa: CASSPSSVSSYEQYF

v_gene: TRBV5-1
d_gene: .
CDR3aa: CASSSGQTSTDTQYF

v_gene: TRBV19
d_gene: TRBD1
CDR3aa: CASSIIQGARGAEAFF

v_gene: TRBV9
d_gene: .
CDR3aa: CASSVGPPGFTEAFF

v_gene: TRBV9
d_gene: TRBD2
CDR3aa: CASSVGTSGSGHTQYF

v_gene: TRBV14
d_gene: .
CDR3aa: CASSPQGVNEQFF

v_gene: TRBV27
d_gene: TRBD1
CDR3aa: CASSLFGDRVAYEQYF

v_gene: TRBV7-2
d_gene: .
CDR3aa: CASSSDPAGTYEQYF

v_gene: TRBV30
d_gene: TRBD1
CDR3aa: CAWKRTGHSGNTIYF